The next 4 T cell receptor beta chains were all read from a single sample in a study of shared clonotypes between healthy human individuals. The table came from immunoSEQ multiplex PCR; TCRdb's copy has only in-frame clones and leaves some out. Seen here are about 2.2 million clones, just over 90% observed once, and the top ten hold 1.5% to 2%. Naive CD8 cells lacked CD45RO, underwent positive selection for CCR7 and left out terminally differentiated effector memory CD45RA+ cells. Sequencing used naive CD8+ T cells from PBMCs. Every receptor here comes from a man younger than 30 in good health. Some clones in this sample may be carry-over from other donors' samples.

The chain employs TRBV11-2 and TRBJ2-7; D uncertain. The CDR3 contains 14 residues. Germline CDR1 is SGHAT and CDR2 is FQNNGV. The V gene lost 6 bases and the J gene lost 2 bases, with 14 bases spanning the gap. Here the CDR3 reads CASSLRPKTYEQYF. Written as DNA, the CDR3 is TGTGCCAGCAGTCTTAGACCGAAGACCTACGAGCAGTACTTC.

The chain uses TRBV13 and TRBJ2-1, with D unresolved. Germline V gene data show CDR1 as PRHDT and CDR2 as FYEKMQ (reference sequence). V gave up 5 bases and J gave up 1 base, with 9 bases separating them. This CDR3 has 14 amino acids. In nucleotides, the CDR3 is TGTGCCAGCAGCCAAGGGCGGTCCTACAATGAGCAGTTCTTC. Amino acids: CASSQGRSYNEQFF.

The chain carries TRBV25-1 and TRBJ2-2; no clear D. Germline CDR1 is MGHDK and CDR2 is SYGVNS. CDR3 length equals 14 residues. Trimming took 3 bases from V and 2 from J, leaving 7 bases between them. The CDR3 DNA is TGTGCCAGCAGTGAGCCTTTAAACACCGGGGAGCTGTTTTTT. The encoded protein is CASSEPLNTGELFF.

Remarks on this clone: This CDR3 is also generated by other DNA sequences in the sample. This chain connects TRBV28 to TRBJ2-1; 7 bases map to TRBD2. Per germline, CDR1 MDHEN and CDR2 SYDVKM. Germline trimming cut 2 bases from V and 6 bases from J; bases unmatched to any gene: 4. The CDR3 has 14 amino acids. The CDR3 nucleotides read TGTGCCAGCAGTTTAGGGCTAGCGGTCAATGAGCAGTTCTTC. This gives the protein CASSLGLAVNEQFF.